In its sample, the clone carrying this T cell receptor (beta chain) was seen many times. The sample is drawn from a study of regulatory T cells in long-lasting Graves disease. Germline V gene lookup returns CDR1 MNHEY and CDR2 SMNVEV (reference sequence). V lost 0 bases to trimming and J lost 2 bases; unmatched junction nucleotides: 5. CDR3 length: 16 amino acids. Building of the TCR beta libraries involved iRepertoire HTBI primers and Arm-PCR of CDR3 regions. MiXCR was run by TCRdb on the multiplex PCR reads, yielding one entry per CDR3 protein. Among approximately 290,000 distinct CDR3 sequences, 20% to 25% were seen once, and the ten largest hold more than 50%. The time point: persistent/refractory GD, antithyroid drugs over 5 years with positive TRAb. Making the TCR library involved RNA that had been extracted from PBMCs.

The source of this sequence is a female donor with Graves disease. The rearrangement joins TRBV27 to TRBJ2-7; 9 bases are a match to TRBD2. Sequencing was performed on peripheral blood mononuclear cells (PBMCs), taken when the disease was refractory, from a patient treated with antithyroid drugs. The CDR3 coding sequence is TGTGCCAGCAGTTTATCGTATGCTAGCGGGACCTACGAGCAGTACTTC. It encodes CASSLSYASGTYEQYF.